One sample yielded the 14 T cell receptor beta chains listed below, sequenced in a study of cytomegalovirus exposure and HLA in healthy donors. The PCR ran on 60 Vbeta and 13 Jbeta primers. Only in-frame clones appear in the TCRdb table, and some are missing; sequencing was by immunoSEQ multiplex PCR. The sample has 100,000 to 150,000 clones; roughly 80% are singletons. The sequenced sample consisted of PBMCs. These receptors came from a male donor in good health and CMV-seronegative.

The chain combines TRBV10-2 with TRBJ1-3, with D possibly TRBD1 on 5 matching bases. V was pared by 6 bases and J by 0 bases, with 15 bases between. This CDR3 is 16 amino acids long. CDR1 is WSHSY and CDR2 is SAAADI in the germline V gene. The CDR3 sequence: CASRDDIDSSGNTIYF. CDR3 sequence (DNA): TGCGCCAGCAGGGATGACATTGACAGCTCTGGAAACACCATATATTTT.

The chain has TRBV27 and TRBJ2-7; 8 positions match TRBD1. The CDR3 is made up of 14 amino acids. Germline CDR1 is MNHEY and CDR2 is SMNVEV (reference sequence). The junction had 5 bases not matched to a gene; V was cut back by 5 bases and J by 2 bases. CDR3 DNA sequence: TGTGCCAGCAGTCCAAACAGGGGGACCTACGAGCAGTACTTC. Protein: CASSPNRGTYEQYF.

V is TRBV28 and J is TRBJ1-1, with TRBD1 matching over 10 bases. Looked up from germline, CDR1 is MDHEN and CDR2 is SYDVKM. Trimming cost V 0 bases and J 2 bases; bases outside gene matches: 15. This CDR3 comprises 20 residues. CDR3 protein: CASSLWTGTGVRPFNTEAFF. The CDR3 coding sequence is TGTGCCAGCAGTTTATGGACCGGGACAGGGGTTCGGCCGTTCAACACTGAAGCTTTCTTT.

The chain uses TRBV4-3 and TRBJ2-7; a possible D gene is TRBD2 (6 bases). CDR1 and CDR2 from the germline V gene are LGHNA and YSLEER. V lost 0 bases and J lost 4, with 13 bases in between. The CDR3 consists of 15 residues. The CDR3 region has the DNA TGCGCCAGCAGCCAAGAATTGGCGGGAAGGTACGAGCAGTACTTC. Its translation is CASSQELAGRYEQYF.

This chain's CDR3 is CASSLRTSGYNEQFF. The CDR3 nucleotides are TGTGCCAGCAGCTTAAGAACTAGCGGATACAATGAGCAGTTCTTC. The rearrangement uses TRBV7-2 and TRBJ2-1, with 8 bases that match TRBD2. Germline values: CDR1 SGHTA, CDR2 FQGNSA. This CDR3 region has 15 residues. V shed 2 bases and J 4 bases; nucleotides not matched to a gene: 4.

V is TRBV27 and J is TRBJ2-1; 14 nucleotides align to TRBD2. The germline V gene has CDR1 MNHEY and CDR2 SMNVEV (reference sequence). V dropped 6 bases and J dropped 8; count of bases not matched to a gene: 12. The CDR3 covers 17 residues. CDR3 sequence (DNA): TGTGCCAGCAGCGAACTTCGCGGGACTAGCGGGAGTCATGAGCAGTTCTTC. Protein sequence: CASSELRGTSGSHEQFF.

This chain links TRBV7-8 with TRBJ2-7; a possible D gene is TRBD1 (5 bases). The CDR3 is 16 amino acids. Trimming stripped 5 bases from V and 2 bases from J, with 19 bases between. Germline CDR1 and CDR2: SGHVS and FQNEAQ. The CDR3 spells CASSVVRVPVPYEQYF. Written as DNA, the CDR3 is TGTGCCAGCAGCGTTGTCAGGGTACCTGTTCCCTACGAGCAGTACTTC.

The CDR3 spells CASSPTMGPQHF. The CDR3 DNA reads TGTGCCAGCAGCCCAACTATGGGGCCCCAGCATTTT. The chain combines TRBV6-5 with TRBJ1-5; D unclear. V was clipped by 6 bases and J by 9 bases, with 12 bases between them. The CDR3 covers 12 residues. Germline V lookup: CDR1 MNHEY, CDR2 SVGAGI.

DNA of the CDR3: TGTGCCAGCACAATTGGGACACTCTCCTACAATGAGCAGTTCTTC. It codes for CASTIGTLSYNEQFF. The chain couples TRBV2 to TRBJ2-1; perhaps TRBD1 as D (6 bases). Germline V CDR1 and CDR2: SNHLY, FYNNEI. CDR3 size: 15 residues. The V end lost 7 bases, the J end lost 0 bases, and 13 bases lay between the germline ends.

This chain joins TRBV18 and TRBJ2-3; TRBD1 aligns across 8 bases. The CDR3 contains 16 residues. CDR1 and CDR2 (germline): KGHSH, LQKENI. V shed 5 bases, J shed 8 bases, and the junction held 15 bases outside the gene matches. The CDR3: CASSKGQGTTVGTQYF. The CDR3 nucleotides are TGTGCCAGCTCAAAAGGACAGGGAACCACAGTTGGTACGCAGTATTTT. The complete variable domain, with remaining parts taken from reference TRBV18 and TRBJ2-3, reads NAGVMQNPRHLVRRRGQEARLRCSPMKGHSHVYWYRQLPEEGLKFMVYLQKENIIDESGMPKERFSAEFPKEGPSILRIQQVVRGDSAAYFCASSKGQGTTVGTQYFGPGTRLTVL.

This rearrangement joins TRBV5-6 to TRBJ2-1; 13 nucleotides agree with TRBD2. The length of the CDR3 is 17 residues. Germline assignment: CDR1 SGHDT and CDR2 YYEEEE. The J segment lost 4 bases and the V segment lost 3 bases, leaving 7 bases of the junction unmatched. The CDR3 nucleotides are TGTGCCAGCAGCTCGCTGGGGACTAGCGGGGCATACAATGAGCAGTTCTTC. Protein: CASSSLGTSGAYNEQFF.

This rearrangement joins TRBV7-2 to TRBJ2-1, with TRBD2 identical over 9 bases. V was pared by 7 bases and J by 9 bases, with 16 bases of the junction left unmatched. The V gene's germline CDR1 is SGHTA and CDR2 FQGNSA. The CDR3 sequence is 16 residues long. CDR3: CASTRVLAGGVGEQFF. CDR3 nucleotides: TGTGCCAGCACCCGAGTTCTGGCGGGGGGGGTGGGTGAGCAGTTCTTC.

The genes are TRBV6-1 and TRBJ2-7; D not resolved. The CDR3 totals 15 residues. Germline lookup yields CDR1 MNHNS and CDR2 SASEGT. Trimming removed 2 bases at V and 0 bases at J, with 11 bases between. CDR3: CASSEPSWASYEQYF. The CDR3 region has the DNA TGTGCCAGCAGTGAACCGAGCTGGGCCTCCTACGAGCAGTACTTC.

This clone occurred once. This chain joins TRBV5-1 and TRBJ2-5; 9 bases line up with TRBD1. V gave up 6 bases and J gave up 1 base; unmatched junction bases: 10. The germline V gene has CDR1 SGHRS and CDR2 YFSETQ. The CDR3 is made up of 16 amino acids. The CDR3 loop is CASTPTLTGGQETQYF. CDR3 coding DNA: TGCGCCAGCACTCCTACCTTGACAGGGGGCCAAGAGACCCAGTACTTC.